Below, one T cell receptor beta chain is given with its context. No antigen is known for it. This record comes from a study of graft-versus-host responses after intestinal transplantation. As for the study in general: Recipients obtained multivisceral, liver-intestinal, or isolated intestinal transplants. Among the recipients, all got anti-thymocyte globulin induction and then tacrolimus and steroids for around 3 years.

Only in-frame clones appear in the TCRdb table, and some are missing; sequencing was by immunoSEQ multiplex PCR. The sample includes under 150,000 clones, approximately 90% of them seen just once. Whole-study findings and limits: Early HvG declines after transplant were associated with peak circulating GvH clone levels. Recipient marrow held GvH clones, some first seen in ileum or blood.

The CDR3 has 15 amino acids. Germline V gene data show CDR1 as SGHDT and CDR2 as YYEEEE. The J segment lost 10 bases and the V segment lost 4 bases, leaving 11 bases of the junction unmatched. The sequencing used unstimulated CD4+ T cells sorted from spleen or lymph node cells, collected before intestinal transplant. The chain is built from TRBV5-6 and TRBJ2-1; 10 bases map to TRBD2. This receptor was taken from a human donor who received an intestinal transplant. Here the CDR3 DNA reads TGTGCCAGCAGCCAGCGAGCGGGGGGGCCGGAAGAGCAGTTCTTC. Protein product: CASSQRAGGPEEQFF.